This TCR beta chain was identified during a study of monozygotic twins with inflammatory bowel disease. Turning to this clonotype: What it recognizes is unknown.

TCRdb reanalyzed the 5' RACE reads and collapses them to one entry per CDR3 protein, without DNA. The repertoire shows approximately 330,000 distinct CDR3 sequences; the top ten hold roughly 2%. The CDR3 extends over 15 amino acids. Germline CDR1 SGHVS, CDR2 FQNEAQ. Study observations and caveats: A single strong IBD-associated signal or clonotype was not supported by the findings. For IBD patients, clonotypes shared with others were fewer than for healthy twins, especially with disease activity. Researchers reported no repertoire similarity difference between concordant and discordant twins, possibly from limited power.

RNA in its total form was extracted from whole blood, and T cells were not sorted. This clonotype originated in a human donor with ulcerative colitis or Crohn's disease, or a healthy co-twin of an affected twin (not recorded which). The chain employs TRBV7-8 and TRBJ1-6. Material: blood. CDR3 region: CASSSEGLYNSPLHF.